This TCR beta chain was identified in a study of blood T cell repertoires in COVID-19. Generated by immunoSEQ multiplex PCR, the TCRdb table keeps only in-frame clones and is missing some. The table has around 250,000 clones, around nine tenths seen once; the top ten hold over 8%. The length of the CDR3 is 16 residues. Trimming cost V 3 bases and J 6 bases; bases outside gene matches: 5. CDR1 and CDR2 from the germline V gene are KGHDR and SFDVKD. The sequence was collected from a man aged 35 to 55 with active or convalescent COVID-19. The chain recombines TRBV24-1 with TRBJ2-2; the match to TRBD1 covers 11 bases. The sample comprised peripheral blood. The CDR3 DNA is TGTGCCACCAGTGATACCGGGACAGGGGGTGCCGGGGAGCTGTTTTTT. Translated: CATSDTGTGGAGELFF.